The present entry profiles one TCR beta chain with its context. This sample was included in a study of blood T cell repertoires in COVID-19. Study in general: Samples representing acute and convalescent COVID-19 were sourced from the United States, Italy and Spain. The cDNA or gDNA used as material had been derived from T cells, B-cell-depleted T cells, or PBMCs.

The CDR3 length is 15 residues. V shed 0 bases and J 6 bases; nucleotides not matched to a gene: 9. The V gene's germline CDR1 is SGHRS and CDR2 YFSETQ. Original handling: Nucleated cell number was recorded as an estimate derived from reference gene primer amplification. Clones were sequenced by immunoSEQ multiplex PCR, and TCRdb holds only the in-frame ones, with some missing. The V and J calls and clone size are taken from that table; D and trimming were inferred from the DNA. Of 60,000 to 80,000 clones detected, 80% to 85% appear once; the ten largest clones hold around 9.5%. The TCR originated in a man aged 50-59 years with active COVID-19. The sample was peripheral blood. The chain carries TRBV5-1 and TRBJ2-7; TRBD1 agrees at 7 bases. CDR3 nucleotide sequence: TGCGCCAGCAGCTTGGAGGTCGACAGGGCCGGCGAGCAGTACTTC. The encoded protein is CASSLEVDRAGEQYF.